One sample yielded the 19 T cell receptor beta chains listed below, sequenced in a study of T cells expressing NK-cell markers. TCRdb re-called the 5' RACE reads; every CDR3 protein appears as one record, without DNA. This sample's clone table lists roughly 380,000 distinct CDR3 sequences. Sequencing was performed on blood T cells: a sorted CD56 or NKG2C T cell subset, CD4+ or CD8+ T cells, or bulk PBMC T cells (not recorded which). All receptors derive from a man aged 18 to 69 in good health.

V usage is TRBV12-3 or TRBV12-4 and J usage is TRBJ1-2. The CDR3 contains 11 residues. The CDR3 spells CASSWAQGYTF.

J is TRBJ2-7 and V is TRBV5-6; without DNA, the TCRdb call of TRBD1 cannot be checked. The CDR3 spans 13 residues. The germline CDR1 and CDR2 sequences are SGHDT and YYEEEE. The chain's CDR3 is CASSSSGTTVQYF.

The chain couples TRBV14 to TRBJ2-1; the D call from TCRdb, TRBD1, cannot be confirmed without DNA. CDR3 length equals 14 residues. Per the germline V gene, CDR1 is SGHDN and CDR2 is FVKESK. The CDR3 sequence: CASSQVYSGSEQFF. The full variable domain, in which reference TRBV14 and TRBJ2-1 provide the parts outside the CDR3, is EAGVTQFPSHSVIEKGQTVTLRCDPISGHDNLYWYRRVMGKEIKFLLHFVKESKQDESGMPNNRFLAERTGGTYSTLKVQPAELEDSGVYFCASSQVYSGSEQFFGPGTRLTVL.

The J gene is TRBJ2-2, the V gene TRBV30; the D call from TCRdb, TRBD1, cannot be confirmed without DNA. The CDR3 covers 14 residues. Germline V gene sequence: CDR1 GTSNPN, CDR2 SVGIG (reference sequence). This chain's CDR3 is CAWDFRAVGGELFF.

The chain recombines TRBV5-1 with TRBJ1-5. In germline, CDR1 is SGHRS, CDR2 YFSETQ. The CDR3 extends over 14 amino acids. The CDR3 here is CASSYGQGGTPQHF.

The V and J genes are TRBV12-3 or TRBV12-4 and TRBJ2-7. CDR3 size: 11 residues. Here the CDR3 reads CASSANYEQYF.

The chain carries TRBV27 and TRBJ1-1; TCRdb indicates TRBD1, and absent DNA this call remains unverified. This CDR3 region has 14 residues. CDR1 is MNHEY and CDR2 is SMNVEV in the germline V gene (reference sequence). The CDR3 spells CASSPRGGVTEAFF.

The V gene is TRBV20-1, the J gene TRBJ2-7; TCRdb proposes TRBD1, but this gene call is untestable without DNA. CDR3 length equals 16 residues. Germline V CDR1 and CDR2: DFQATT, SNEGSKA (reference sequence). The CDR3: CSARDSGQGGSYEQYF.

The chain couples TRBV5-6 to TRBJ1-6; with no DNA, the TCRdb D assignment of TRBD1 cannot be verified. The CDR3 length is 15 residues. Germline lookup yields CDR1 SGHDT and CDR2 YYEEEE. The CDR3 loop reads CASSKGRGYNSPLHF.

This CDR3 is CASSTGLPNQPQHF. The chain recombines TRBV12-3 or TRBV12-4 with TRBJ1-5. CDR3 length: 14 amino acids.

CDR3 amino acids: CASSLNGGGYTDTQYF. The chain employs TRBV7-2 and TRBJ2-3. CDR1 is SGHTA and CDR2 is FQGNSA in the germline V gene. The CDR3 covers 16 residues.

The chain employs TRBV19 and TRBJ1-1; TCRdb picks TRBD1, but there is no DNA to check that call. Germline V gene lookup returns CDR1 LNHDA and CDR2 SQIVND (reference sequence). The CDR3 extends over 14 amino acids. The CDR3 loop reads CASSIEQKGTEAFF.

The chain couples TRBV20-1 to TRBJ2-3; the D call from TCRdb, TRBD2, cannot be confirmed without DNA. The CDR3 is made up of 17 amino acids. The germline V gene encodes CDR1 DFQATT and CDR2 SNEGSKA (reference sequence). The CDR3 loop is CSARSLHFGGATDTQYF.

J is TRBJ2-3 and V is TRBV4-2; the D call from TCRdb, TRBD2, cannot be confirmed without DNA. The CDR3 length is 18 residues. The germline V gene has CDR1 LGHNA and CDR2 YNFKEQ. This CDR3 reads CASSQDPSGGEGTDTQYF.

The rearrangement uses TRBV7-9 and TRBJ1-1; with no DNA, the TCRdb D assignment of TRBD1 cannot be verified. The germline V gene has CDR1 SEHNR and CDR2 FQNEAQ (reference sequence). This CDR3 region has 13 residues. This CDR3 reads CASTMGGHTEAFF.

The chain combines TRBV2 with TRBJ2-7; the TCRdb call, TRBD2, lacks DNA for checking. The CDR3 totals 12 residues. Germline CDR1 is SNHLY and CDR2 is FYNNEI. CDR3 amino acids: CASMGSWNEQYF. Drawing the rest from reference TRBV2 and TRBJ2-7, the complete variable domain is EPEVTQTPSHQVTQMGQEVILRCVPISNHLYFYWYRQILGQKVEFLVSFYNNEISEKSEIFDDQFSVERPDGSNFTLKIRSTKLEDSAMYFCASMGSWNEQYFGPGTRLTVT.

This chain joins TRBV5-1 and TRBJ1-5; TCRdb designates TRBD1, a call that cannot be tested without DNA. Germline V gene sequence: CDR1 SGHRS, CDR2 YFSETQ. There are 17 residues in the CDR3. Here the CDR3 reads CASSTPGGHYSNQPQHF.

CDR3 residues: CASSLGRYPMNTEAFF. The chain carries TRBV5-1 and TRBJ1-1. Looked up from germline, CDR1 is SGHRS and CDR2 is YFSETQ. This CDR3 region has 16 residues.

The V call is TRBV5-1, the J call TRBJ1-1; without DNA, the TCRdb call of TRBD1 cannot be checked. Germline loops: CDR1 SGHRS, CDR2 YFSETQ. The CDR3 runs to 15 residues. The CDR3 loop is CASSSGQYMNTEAFF.